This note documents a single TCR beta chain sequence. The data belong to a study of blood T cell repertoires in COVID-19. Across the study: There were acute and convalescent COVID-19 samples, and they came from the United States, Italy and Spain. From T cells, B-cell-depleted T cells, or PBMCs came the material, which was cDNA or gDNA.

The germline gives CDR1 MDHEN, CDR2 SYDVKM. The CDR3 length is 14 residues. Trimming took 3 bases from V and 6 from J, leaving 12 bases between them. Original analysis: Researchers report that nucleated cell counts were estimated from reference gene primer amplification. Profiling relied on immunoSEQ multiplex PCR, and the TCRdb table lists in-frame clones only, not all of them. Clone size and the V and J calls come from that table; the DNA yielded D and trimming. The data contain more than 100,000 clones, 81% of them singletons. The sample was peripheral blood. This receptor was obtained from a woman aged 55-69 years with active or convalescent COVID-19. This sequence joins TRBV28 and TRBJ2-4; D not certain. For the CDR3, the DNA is TGTGCCAGCAGTTTCGTTGTGACTTTAAACATTCAGTACTTC. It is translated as CASSFVVTLNIQYF. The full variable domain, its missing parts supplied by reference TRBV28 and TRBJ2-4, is DVKVTQSSRYLVKRTGEKVFLECVQDMDHENMFWYRQDPGLGLRLIYFSYDVKMKEKGDIPEGYSVSREKKERFSLILESASTNQTSMYLCASSFVVTLNIQYFGAGTRLSVL.